Sequencing of this T cell receptor (beta chain) was carried out in a study of shared clonotypes between healthy human individuals (dated by TCRdb to about 2020). For context, the study as a whole: Three men and two women, aged 18 to 49 years, made up the cohort. Per donor, three plates each were used for CD4 naive and CD4 memory, two for CD8 naive, and one for CD8 memory. Between about 0.9 and 9 billion PBMCs per donor were obtained by leukapheresis. To estimate repertoire size and how much clonotype sharing occurs between individuals, the study deeply sequenced the blood TCR repertoires of several healthy adults. Different laboratories and diverse techniques were used to prepare libraries and sequence TCR repertoires, to increase sequencing depth and limit assay-specific biases.

The donors were healthy, HIV-negative adults with no recently reported acute infections or vaccinations. All donors were Caucasian adults living in Nashville, Tennessee, USA. CD4+ T cells were enriched by magnetic negative selection, after which naive cells were positively selected on CD45RA and the negative fraction was taken as the memory subset. Blood was collected by leukapheresis, and PBMCs were isolated by Ficoll-Histopaque density gradient centrifugation and then cryopreserved in liquid nitrogen vapor phase. Analytical flow cytometry was used to check the purity and quantity of every magnetically sorted T cell population. From each sorted fraction, genomic DNA was isolated and quantified by UV absorbance on a Nanodrop 2000c. The trim is 4 bases for V and 6 bases for J, with a gap of 17 bases between the germline ends. The CDR3 holds 15 amino acids from the cysteine to the phenylalanine. Only CDR3 DNA is held: 45 bases, read in frame from base 1. Per the germline V gene (reference sequence), MNHEY is the CDR1 and SMNVEV is the CDR2.

General findings and caveats noted by the study authors: Incomplete sequencing was indicated by rarefaction of sorted-subset datasets, despite the large sequencing depth. Estimated clonotype richness was generally larger for naive than for memory subsets. Based on pairwise subsampling, the degree of clonotype sharing among donors was expected to be affected by sequencing depth. Because the study included a small number of donors, the genetic and exposure-history diversity represented was limited. Across a handful of donors, roughly 5% of naive CD4, over 3% of naive CD8, 2.3% of memory CD4, and 0.3% to 0.45% of memory CD8 clonotypes were shared. Compared with non-shared clonotypes, the clonotypes found in all four sorted-subset donors had higher generation probabilities. Sampling was restricted to blood, and TCR repertoires in tissue are likely to differ from TCR repertoires in blood.

Notes on this clone: Its recognized antigen is unknown. Base quality data are lacking; no much larger clone is found one base away.

Using the deep immunoSEQ assay, multiplex PCR amplified TCR CDR3 regions from genomic DNA. Extracted genomic DNA from each cell subset was distributed evenly across all wells of several immunoSEQ 96-well plates, and each plate was treated as a replicate. For sorted subsets, roughly 200 ng genomic DNA, equal to about 30,000 T cell genomes, was loaded into each replicate PCR. The purified libraries were quantified using a Qubit 3.0 fluorometer, sized with a Bioanalyzer 2100, and then quantified again using the KAPA Library Quantification kit. Every immunoSEQ 96-well plate was sequenced on a separate single-read 150-cycle Illumina NextSeq 550 flow cell. The published analysis was carried out like this. Because only junctional sequences without quality scores were contained in the immunoSEQ output, filtering matching that applied to full-length reads could not be performed. Sequences were annotated with PyIR, a Python wrapper for IgBLAST v1.9, and V/J genes and CDR3 were assigned using IMGT germline references. Reads were filtered out if the reads had weak V/J assignments (E-value above 1e-6), no CDR3, stop codons, out-of-frame junctions, or ambiguous translated residues. A V3J clonotype was defined by an identical inferred V gene, J gene, and CDR3 amino acid sequence. To compute the percentage overlap between repertoires, the number of shared unique clonotypes was divided by the size of the smaller repertoire. RTK rarefaction, the Chao1 estimator, and Recon v2.1 estimates of unobserved clonotypes were used to assess repertoire richness. For all TCRbeta clonotypes obtained by the gDNA method from a handful of donors, generation probabilities were computed with OLGA. Imported from immuneACCESS, the table was reduced by TCRdb to in-frame sequences with V and J called. These copies leave out some clones; in studies compared against another copy, an unresolved V gene accounts for under half, and the cause of the remainder is not known. V and J calls and clone size follow that table, whereas D and trimming were derived from the DNA. Within this sample are hundreds of thousands of clones, with around 78% of them counted one time only. The ten largest clones take up 1.5% to 2% of the sample.

The chain employs TRBV27 and TRBJ2-3; the D gene cannot be resolved reliably. Sequenced input: memory CD4+ T cells sorted from blood. The label giving this sample's cell subset or site can be read as: CD45RA-negative fraction. This TCR was recovered from a woman aged 25 to 45 in good health. This receptor carries the CDR3 CASSSPWSLADTQYF. The nucleotide sequence is TGTGCCAGCAGTTCCCCGTGGAGCCTCGCTGATACGCAGTATTTT.